This note documents a single T cell receptor (beta chain) sequence. At one boundary the junction diverges from the germline segment, which might be a read error. The CDR3 is 12 amino acids. Germline values: CDR1 SNHLY, CDR2 FYNNEI. Sequencing was performed with immunoSEQ multiplex PCR; in TCRdb, only in-frame clones are kept and a portion is missing. The sample includes about 82,000 clones, approximately 94% of them seen just once. This entry belongs to a study of technical replicates of blood from several donors. The sequencing sample was made of T cells isolated from PBMCs. This receptor was identified in a human donor in good health. V is TRBV2 and J is TRBJ2-1; the D gene is possibly TRBD2 (5 bases). DNA for the CDR3: TGCGCCCAAGCGGTCGTCTACAATGAGCAGTTCTTC. This sequence encodes CAQAVVYNEQFF.